Included here is one T cell receptor beta chain sequence, with context. Its cognate antigen is unknown. Amplification yielded TCR beta CDR3 regions, with RNA transcripts as the source. HTBI primers were the set used in a first-round RT-PCR of the TCR CDR3. MiXCR was run by TCRdb on the multiplex PCR reads, yielding one entry per CDR3 protein. Among around 300,000 distinct CDR3 sequences listed, 22% were seen once. This specimen belongs to a study of T cells in Graves' hyperthyroidism and ophthalmopathy. Whole-study results and caveats: A model of 13 V-J features distinguished ophthalmopathy from stable hyperthyroidism. Most expanded thyroid clonotypes above 0.001 recurred in blood.

V lost 1 base, J lost 4 bases, and 14 bases lay in between. Per germline, CDR1 SGHAT and CDR2 FQNNGV. The CDR3 runs 16 residues. Sequenced material: blood. This TCR derives from a man under 40 with Graves' ophthalmopathy. The V and J genes are TRBV11-2 and TRBJ2-1, with D perhaps matching TRBD1 (6 bases). CDR3 DNA sequence: TGTGCCAGCAGCTTAGCCCCCAGGGGCCGGTACAATGAGCAGTTCTTC. Protein: CASSLAPRGRYNEQFF. Full variable domain (missing parts from reference TRBV11-2 and TRBJ2-1): EAGVAQSPRYKIIEKRQSVAFWCNPISGHATLYWYQQILGQGPKLLIQFQNNGVVDDSQLPKDRFSAERLKGVDSTLKIQPAKLEDSAVYLCASSLAPRGRYNEQFFGPGTRLTVL.